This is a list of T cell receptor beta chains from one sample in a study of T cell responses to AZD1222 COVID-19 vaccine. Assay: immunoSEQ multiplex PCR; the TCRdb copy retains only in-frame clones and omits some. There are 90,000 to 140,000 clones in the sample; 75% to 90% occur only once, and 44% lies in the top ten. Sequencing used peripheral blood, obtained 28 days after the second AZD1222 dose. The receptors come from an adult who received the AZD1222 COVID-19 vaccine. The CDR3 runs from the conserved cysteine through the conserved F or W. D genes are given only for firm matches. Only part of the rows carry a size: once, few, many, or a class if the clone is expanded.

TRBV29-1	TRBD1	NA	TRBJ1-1	CSVERGPGTEAFF	TGCAGCGTTGAAAGGGGGCCGGGGACTGAAGCTTTCTTT
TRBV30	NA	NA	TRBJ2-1	CAWSPVLNEQFF	TGTGCCTGGAGCCCAGTCTTGAATGAGCAGTTCTTC
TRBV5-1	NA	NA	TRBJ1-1	CASSLDKGLAFF	TGCGCCAGCAGCTTAGACAAGGGATTGGCTTTCTTT
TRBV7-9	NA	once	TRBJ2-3	CASQAAGLSTDTQYF	TGTGCCAGTCAGGCCGCGGGGCTTAGCACAGATACGCAGTATTTT
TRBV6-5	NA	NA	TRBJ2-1	CASRGRETEQFF	TGTGCCAGCAGAGGGAGAGAAACAGAGCAGTTCTTC
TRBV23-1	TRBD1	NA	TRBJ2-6	CASSQSGQGPSGANVLTF	TGCGCCAGCAGTCAATCGGGACAGGGTCCCTCTGGGGCCAACGTCCTGACTTTC
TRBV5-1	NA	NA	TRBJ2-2	CASSPWVGLNTGELFF	TGCGCCAGCAGCCCCTGGGTGGGACTCAACACCGGGGAGCTGTTTTTT
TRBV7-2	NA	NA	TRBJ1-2	CASSLGGPDGYTF	TGTGCCAGCAGCTTAGGGGGACCAGATGGCTACACCTTC
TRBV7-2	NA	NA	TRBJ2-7	CASSLSGAGLLKLYEQYF	TGTGCCAGCAGCTTATCGGGTGCGGGCCTCCTCAAACTCTACGAGCAGTACTTC
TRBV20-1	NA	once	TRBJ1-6	CSASRGLNSPLHF	TGCAGTGCTAGTAGGGGCCTCAATTCACCCCTCCACTTT
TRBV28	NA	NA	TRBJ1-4	CASSLSVEKSWVF	TGTGCCAGCAGTTTATCGGTGGAAAAAAGCTGGGTTTTT
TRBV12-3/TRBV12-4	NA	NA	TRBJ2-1	CASSLTNSNEQFF	TGTGCCAGCAGTTTAACCAACAGCAATGAGCAGTTCTTC
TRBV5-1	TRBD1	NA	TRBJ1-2	CASIPPTGAGYTF	TGCGCCAGCATACCTCCGACAGGGGCTGGCTACACCTTC
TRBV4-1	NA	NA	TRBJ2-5	CASSQGIRGETQYF	TGCGCCAGCAGCCAGGGTATTAGAGGCGAGACCCAGTACTTC
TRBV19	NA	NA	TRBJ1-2	CASSIDRRPVGGGYTF	TGTGCCAGTAGTATAGATCGGCGGCCGGTCGGGGGTGGCTACACCTTC
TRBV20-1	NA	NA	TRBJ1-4	CSASNRLEGNEKLFF	TGCAGTGCCAGTAACCGACTAGAGGGGAATGAAAAACTGTTTTTT
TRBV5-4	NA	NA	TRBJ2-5	CASSLRASPTQETQYF	TGTGCCAGCAGCTTGAGAGCGTCACCTACCCAAGAGACCCAGTACTTC
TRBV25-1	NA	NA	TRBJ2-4	CASSADRTLAKNIQYF	TGTGCCAGCAGTGCCGACAGGACTCTAGCCAAAAACATTCAGTACTTC
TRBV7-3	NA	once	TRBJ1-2	CASSLVGALGNYGYTF	TGTGCCAGCAGCTTAGTGGGGGCGCTCGGAAACTATGGCTACACCTTC
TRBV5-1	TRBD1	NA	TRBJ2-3	CASSLDRGIVGDTQYF	TGCGCCAGCAGCTTGGACAGGGGGATCGTGGGAGATACGCAGTATTTT
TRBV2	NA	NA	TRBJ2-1	CASSEPPGTSNNEQFF	TGTGCCAGCAGTGAACCCCCCGGGACAAGTAACAATGAGCAGTTCTTC
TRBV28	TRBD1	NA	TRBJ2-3	CASSLGGQTLRSTDTQYF	TGTGCCAGCAGTTTAGGGGGACAGACTCTTCGTAGCACAGATACGCAGTATTTT
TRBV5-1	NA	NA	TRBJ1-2	CASSKDQGYGYTF	TGCGCCAGCAGCAAGGACCAGGGCTATGGCTACACCTTC